This T cell receptor beta chain stems from a study of blood T cell repertoires in COVID-19. Study information: There were acute and convalescent COVID-19 samples, and they came from the United States, Italy and Spain. From T cells, B-cell-depleted T cells, or PBMCs came the material, which was cDNA or gDNA.

Deletions cut 5 bases from V and 7 bases from J, with 17 bases between. The CDR3 spans 14 residues. Germline V gives CDR1 LNHDA, CDR2 SQIVND (reference sequence). Here immunoSEQ multiplex PCR was the method, and the copy in TCRdb shows in-frame clones only, minus some. The sample holds about 200,000 clones; approximately 80% are singletons and the top ten take around 1%. Sequenced material: peripheral blood. This clonotype was obtained from a man aged 60 to 75 with COVID-19, enrolled during active disease. The V and J genes are TRBV19 and TRBJ1-2; D perhaps matches TRBD1 (5 bases). CDR3 sequence (DNA): TGTGCCAGTAGTCACGACCGGTGGACAAGTGGCTACACCTTC. Translated, it gives CASSHDRWTSGYTF.